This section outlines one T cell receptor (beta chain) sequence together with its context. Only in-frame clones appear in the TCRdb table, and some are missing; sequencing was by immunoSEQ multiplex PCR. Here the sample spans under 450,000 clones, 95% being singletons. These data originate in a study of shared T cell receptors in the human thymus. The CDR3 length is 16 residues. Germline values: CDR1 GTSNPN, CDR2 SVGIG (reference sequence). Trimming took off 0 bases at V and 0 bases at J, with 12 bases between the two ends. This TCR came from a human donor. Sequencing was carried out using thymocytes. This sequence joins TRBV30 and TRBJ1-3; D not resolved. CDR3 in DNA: TGTGCCTGGAGTGTATCTGGCCTCCACTCTGGAAACACCATATATTTT. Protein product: CAWSVSGLHSGNTIYF.